This entry lists 19 T cell receptor beta chains sequenced from one sample in a study of long-term antiretroviral therapy in people with HIV. The assay used was immunoSEQ (version v3.0), run at survey level. The method was immunoSEQ multiplex PCR; TCRdb's version includes in-frame clones alone and lacks a portion of them. In the table there are around 20,000 clones, 65% to 80% of which are singletons. Sequenced here: unsorted PBMCs, sampled 0.5 years before starting antiretroviral therapy. The source of these receptors is a man aged 18 to 35 with HIV.

V usage is TRBV7-9 and J usage is TRBJ1-1; D call uncertain. V lost 1 base to trimming and J lost 1 base, with 10 bases between them. Germline values: CDR1 SEHNR, CDR2 FQNEAQ (reference sequence). The CDR3 spans 15 residues. The CDR3 loop reads CASSLVRSGNTEAFF. The CDR3, as DNA: TGTGCCAGCAGCTTAGTCAGGTCCGGGAACACTGAAGCTTTCTTT.

The chain carries TRBV9 and TRBJ1-3; 7 nucleotides align to TRBD1. V dropped 4 bases and J dropped 3; count of bases not matched to a gene: 4. CDR1 is SGDLS, CDR2 YYNGEE, per germline. The CDR3 is 14 amino acids. The CDR3 reads CASSLGTDGNTIYF. In nucleotides, the CDR3 is TGTGCCAGCAGCCTGGGGACAGATGGAAACACCATATATTTT.

This chain uses TRBV7-2 with TRBJ2-7, with a tentative D call TRBD2 (5 bases). The germline V gene has CDR1 SGHTA and CDR2 FQGNSA. This CDR3 is 15 amino acids long. V dropped 2 bases and J dropped 7 bases, with 18 bases sitting between them. This CDR3 reads CASSLPEVRTGEQYF. CDR3 nucleotides: TGTGCCAGCAGCTTACCCGAGGTCAGGACGGGGGAGCAGTACTTC.

This clone appeared a single time. The chain couples TRBV23-1 to TRBJ1-2; TRBD1 might be the D (6 bases). TRBV23-1 is marked as an open reading frame, function uncertain. This CDR3 is built from 12 residues. The V gene lost 8 bases and the J gene lost 13 bases, with 20 bases spanning the gap. The CDR3 sequence is CASPEGTPAPTF. DNA of the CDR3: TGCGCCAGCCCTGAGGGGACACCGGCTCCCACCTTC.

J is TRBJ1-1 and V is TRBV27, with 9 bases aligning to TRBD1. The CDR3 sequence is 11 residues long. The germline gives CDR1 MNHEY, CDR2 SMNVEV (reference sequence). The ends lost 6 bases at V and 8 bases at J; junction bases unmatched: 1. CDR3 residues: CASRDRGEAFF. The CDR3 DNA is TGTGCCAGCAGGGACAGGGGAGAAGCTTTCTTT.

The V gene is TRBV7-6, the J gene TRBJ2-7; 9 nucleotides line up with TRBD1. Trimming at V came to 3 bases and at J to 3 bases, leaving 3 bases not matched to a gene. The CDR3 runs 14 residues. The germline CDR1 and CDR2 sequences are SGHVS and FNYEAQ. The CDR3 protein is CASSLGTGNYEQYF. CDR3 DNA sequence: TGTGCCAGCAGCTTGGGGACAGGGAACTACGAGCAGTACTTC.

The rearrangement uses TRBV10-3 and TRBJ1-1; 11 nucleotides agree with TRBD1. This CDR3 contains 11 residues. The junction had 6 bases not matched to a gene; V was cut back by 11 bases and J by 10 bases. CDR1 ENHRY and CDR2 SYGVKD come from the germline V gene. The CDR3 region has the DNA TGTGCCGCCGGACAGGGGGCAGGAGCTTTCTTT. This translates into CAAGQGAGAFF.

V and J are TRBV9 and TRBJ2-1; TRBD1 matches 8 bases. Germline CDR1 reads SGDLS; CDR2 reads YYNGEE. CDR3 length: 15 amino acids. V lost 3 bases, J lost 8 bases, and 10 bases stayed unmatched. The CDR3 region is CASSDRDRYVDEQFF. DNA of the CDR3: TGTGCCAGCAGCGATCGGGACAGGTACGTTGATGAGCAGTTCTTC.

This clone turned up a few times. This chain joins TRBV5-3 and TRBJ2-1; 9 nucleotides line up with TRBD1. TRBV5-3 is assigned to the ORF class and has an uncertain function. The CDR3 is 18 residues long. V shed 4 bases and J 1 base; nucleotides not matched to a gene: 12. This chain's CDR3 is CARSPDIAGQGSYNEQFF. In nucleotides, the CDR3 is TGTGCCAGAAGCCCGGACATTGCAGGACAGGGGTCCTACAATGAGCAGTTCTTC.

This clone was recorded once. The chain has TRBV7-3 and TRBJ2-1; D perhaps matches TRBD2 (5 bases). Germline V CDR1 and CDR2: SGHTA, FQGTGA. V lost 5 bases to trimming and J lost 8 bases, with 16 bases between them. The CDR3 has 14 residues. The CDR3 sequence is CASSTKASFDEQFF. CDR3 bases: TGTGCCAGCAGCACCAAGGCTAGCTTTGATGAGCAGTTCTTC.

The CDR3 is CAISEQETYGYTF. The CDR3 DNA follows: TGTGCCATCAGTGAACAGGAGACCTATGGCTACACCTTC. The chain combines TRBV10-3 with TRBJ1-2, with D perhaps matching TRBD1 (5 bases). The CDR3 is 13 residues long. Germline V CDR1 and CDR2: ENHRY, SYGVKD. V was cut by 3 bases and J by 4 bases, with 9 bases left in between.

The rearrangement uses TRBV7-2 and TRBJ1-2; possibly TRBD1 for D (6 bases). V shed 1 base and J shed 2 bases, with 11 bases lying between them. This CDR3 contains 15 residues. The germline V gene has CDR1 SGHTA and CDR2 FQGNSA. The CDR3 sequence: CASSLEGGWNYGYTF. The CDR3, as DNA: TGTGCCAGCAGCTTAGAGGGGGGATGGAACTATGGCTACACCTTC.

This clone was recorded a few times. This chain connects TRBV6-5 to TRBJ1-5, with D perhaps matching TRBD1 (5 bases). CDR3 length: 14 amino acids. The V and J ends lost 6 bases and 0 bases respectively, with 9 bases between them. CDR1 and CDR2 from the germline V gene are MNHEY and SVGAGI. In DNA, the CDR3 is TGTGCCAGCAGCCAGGGCTATAGCAATCAGCCCCAGCATTTT. Encoded protein: CASSQGYSNQPQHF.

The J gene is TRBJ2-7, the V gene TRBV27, with D possibly called TRBD1 or TRBD2 (5 bases each). The CDR3 loop spans 14 amino acids. Looked up from germline, CDR1 is MNHEY and CDR2 is SMNVEV (reference sequence). V was trimmed by 3 bases and J by 4 bases, leaving 13 bases between them. The CDR3 DNA reads TGTGCCAGCAGTTTGGGGACGGAAGGATACGAGCAGTACTTC. Amino acids: CASSLGTEGYEQYF.

The V call is TRBV27, the J call TRBJ1-1; D unresolved. This CDR3 is 15 amino acids long. Trimming took 2 bases from V and 0 from J, leaving 10 bases between them. CDR1 MNHEY and CDR2 SMNVEV come from the germline V gene (reference sequence). The CDR3 spells CASSLKRALNTEAFF. The CDR3 DNA sequence: TGTGCCAGCAGTTTAAAAAGGGCCTTGAACACTGAAGCTTTCTTT.

The CDR3 DNA sequence: TGTGCCAGCAGCTTAGGGCAGGGTCCGTACGAGCAGTACTTC. Its protein product is CASSLGQGPYEQYF. The chain carries TRBV11-3 and TRBJ2-7, with D possibly matching TRBD1 (5 bases). Trimming shortened V by 1 base and J by 4 bases, and 11 bases separated the two germline ends. This CDR3 is built from 14 residues. Germline values: CDR1 SGHNT, CDR2 YENEEA.

The chain has TRBV6-5 and TRBJ2-2; a weak D match, TRBD2 (5 bases). Germline V gene data show CDR1 as MNHEY and CDR2 as SVGAGI. Trimming shortened V by 0 bases and J by 5 bases, and 10 bases separated the two germline ends. This CDR3 region has 15 residues. The CDR3 spells CASSYSRGWTGELFF. CDR3 DNA: TGTGCCAGCAGTTACTCCCGGGGTTGGACCGGGGAGCTGTTTTTT.

This clone was seen just once. V gene TRBV5-1 combines with J gene TRBJ2-7, with D perhaps matching TRBD2 (6 bases). The CDR3 runs 14 residues. Germline assignment: CDR1 SGHRS and CDR2 YFSETQ. Trimming stripped 0 bases from V and 2 bases from J, with 9 bases between. The CDR3 is CASSLVAGPYEQYF. CDR3 nucleotides: TGCGCCAGCAGCTTGGTGGCGGGGCCCTACGAGCAGTACTTC.

This chain connects TRBV6-5 to TRBJ2-7; no reliable D call. Germline V gives CDR1 MNHEY, CDR2 SVGAGI. The V end was cut by 5 bases, the J end by 3 bases, with 11 bases between. This CDR3 has 13 residues. The CDR3 DNA sequence: TGTGCCAGCAGTCCCGGCCCGAGCTACGAGCAGTACTTC. Translation gives CASSPGPSYEQYF.